This T cell receptor beta chain was identified in a study of blood T cell repertoires in COVID-19. This clone has more than one count but fewer than ten. This CDR3 region has 17 residues. Per germline, CDR1 LNHNV and CDR2 YYDKDF (reference sequence). V shed 2 bases, J shed 7 bases, and the junction held 17 bases outside the gene matches. The repertoire was sequenced with immunoSEQ multiplex PCR; TCRdb's copy has only in-frame clones and lacks some. The repertoire has around 210,000 clones, approximately 80% of them found once; the top ten carry roughly 7.8%. Sequencing input: peripheral blood. This receptor was identified in a woman of 80 years or more with COVID-19, enrolled during active disease. The J gene is TRBJ2-7, the V gene TRBV15; 7 positions match TRBD1. The CDR3 reads CATSRPAREGASWEQYF. The CDR3 nucleotides are TGTGCCACCAGCAGACCGGCTCGCGAGGGGGCGTCCTGGGAGCAGTACTTC.